This note documents a single TCR beta chain sequence. No cognate antigen has been identified for it. Per-base qualities were not stored, and no clone one base away is much larger. TCRbeta CDR3 regions were amplified from genomic DNA using the immunoSEQ Assay, a bias-controlled multiplex PCR. Concerning the study's data processing: Within the assay, amplification of reference gene primers was used to estimate how many nucleated cells each sample contained. Sequence reads were collapsed and filtered to measure the absolute abundance of every unique TCRbeta CDR3 rearrangement. Productive Simpson clonality was computed per sample as the square root of Simpson's diversity index over productive rearrangements. The table comes from immuneACCESS by way of TCRdb, which keeps in-frame sequences with V and J called. Part of the clones is missing from these tables; in studies checked, under half for an unresolved V gene and the rest for unknown reasons. Clone size and the V and J calls come from that table; the DNA yielded D and trimming. The sample table shows approximately 230,000 clones, and 90% to 95% are seen once. The ten most abundant clones make up over 1.5% of the sample.

Measured from the cysteine to the phenylalanine, the CDR3 is 15 residues long. The only DNA kept is the CDR3, 45 bases in frame from the first base. CDR1 SGHTA and CDR2 FQGNSA were looked up in the germline V gene. The trim is 1 base for V and 1 base for J, with a gap of 10 bases between the germline ends. The source of the sample is a study of blood T cell repertoires in COVID-19 (dated by TCRdb to about 2020). At the level of the whole study: The collaborator samples originated in the United States, Italy and Spain and spanned the acute and convalescent phases of COVID-19. Where available, HLA class I and class II types were obtained from metadata supplied by the sample provider rather than from assay-based typing. Samples were obtained from the ongoing ImmuneRACE study (first 160 participants) and from 1,254 subjects provided by 6 global collaborators. The prospective study material was composed of cDNA or gDNA derived from T cells, B-cell-depleted T cells, or PBMCs. The repertoires were released in a freely available public database meant as a resource for research on the immune response to SARS-CoV-2. The dataset comprised deeply sampled blood TCRbeta repertoires from subjects exposed to, actively infected with, or recovered from COVID-19. A de-identified subject ID, COVID-19 status, age in years and sex were almost always included in the sample metadata. What the work shows at the level of the full study, not this receptor alone: How much clinical and demographic metadata was included differed by source and by participant, and the metadata was provided uncurated.

Participants in the prospective study were enrolled through a virtual design, were aged 18 to 89 years, and lived in approximately 25 United States geographic areas. In the prospective study, cohorts were assigned on the basis of participant-reported clinical history obtained from a screening survey and a study questionnaire. For ImmuneRACE Cohort 3, a participant was defined as recovered based on two consecutive negative NP/OP PCR tests, clearance by a healthcare professional, or resolution of symptoms. Mobile phlebotomists in the prospective study collected whole blood, serum and a nasopharyngeal or oropharyngeal swab from every participant. Additional blood draws and questionnaires over a 2-month period could optionally be provided by prospective study participants. Prospective study blood samples were shipped either frozen or at room temperature before DNA extraction.

Sequencing used PBMCs or T cells enriched from blood (not recorded which). The V and J segments used are TRBV7-2 and TRBJ1-1, with no reliable assignment of the D segment. The sequence came from a woman aged 18-30 years who had recovered from COVID-19. CDR3 loop: CASSLVGLQNTEAFF. DNA sequence: TGTGCCAGCAGCTTAGTTGGACTTCAGAACACTGAAGCTTTCTTT.